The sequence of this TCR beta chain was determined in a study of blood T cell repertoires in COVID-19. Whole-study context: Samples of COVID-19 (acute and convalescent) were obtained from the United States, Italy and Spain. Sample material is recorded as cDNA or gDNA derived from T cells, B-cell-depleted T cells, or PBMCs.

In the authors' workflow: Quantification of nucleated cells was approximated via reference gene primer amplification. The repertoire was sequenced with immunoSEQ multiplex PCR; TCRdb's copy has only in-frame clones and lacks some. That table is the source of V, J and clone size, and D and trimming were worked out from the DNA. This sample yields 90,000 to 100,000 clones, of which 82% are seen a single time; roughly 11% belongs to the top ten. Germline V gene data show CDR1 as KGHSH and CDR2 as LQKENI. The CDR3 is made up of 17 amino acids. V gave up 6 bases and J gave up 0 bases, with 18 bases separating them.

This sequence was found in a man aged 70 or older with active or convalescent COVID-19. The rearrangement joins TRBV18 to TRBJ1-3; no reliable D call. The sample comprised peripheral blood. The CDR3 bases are TGTGCCAGCTCCCAAAGTGCGGCGGGGAGCTCTGGAAACACCATATATTTT. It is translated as CASSQSAAGSSGNTIYF.